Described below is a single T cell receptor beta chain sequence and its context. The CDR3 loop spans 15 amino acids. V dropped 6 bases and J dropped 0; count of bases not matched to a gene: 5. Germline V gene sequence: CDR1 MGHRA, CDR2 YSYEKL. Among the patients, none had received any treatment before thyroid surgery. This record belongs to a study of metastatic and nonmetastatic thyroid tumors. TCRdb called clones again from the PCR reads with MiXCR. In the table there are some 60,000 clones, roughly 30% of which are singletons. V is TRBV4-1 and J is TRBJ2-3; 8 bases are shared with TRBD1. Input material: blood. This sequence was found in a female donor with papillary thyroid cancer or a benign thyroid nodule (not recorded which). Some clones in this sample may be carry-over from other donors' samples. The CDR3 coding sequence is TGCGCCAGCAGGCCGACAGGGGCAAGCACAGATACGCAGTATTTT. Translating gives CASRPTGASTDTQYF.